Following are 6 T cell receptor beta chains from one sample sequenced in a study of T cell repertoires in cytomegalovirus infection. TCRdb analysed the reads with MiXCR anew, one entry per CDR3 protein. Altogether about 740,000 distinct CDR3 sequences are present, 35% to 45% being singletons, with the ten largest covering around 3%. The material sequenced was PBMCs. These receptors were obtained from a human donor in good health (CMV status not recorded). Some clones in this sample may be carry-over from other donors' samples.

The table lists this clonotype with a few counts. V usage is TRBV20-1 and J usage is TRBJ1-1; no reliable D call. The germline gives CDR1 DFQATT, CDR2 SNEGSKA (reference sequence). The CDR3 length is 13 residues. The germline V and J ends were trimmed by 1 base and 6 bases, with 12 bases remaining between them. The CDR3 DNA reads TGCAGTGCTAGAGTACAGAGGAGGTCTGAAGCTTTCTTT. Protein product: CSARVQRRSEAFF.

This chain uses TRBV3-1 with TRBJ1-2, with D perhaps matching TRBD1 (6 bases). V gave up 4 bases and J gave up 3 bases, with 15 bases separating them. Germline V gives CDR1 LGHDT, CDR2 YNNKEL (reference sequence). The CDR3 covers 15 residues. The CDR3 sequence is CASSPIGQSYYGYTF. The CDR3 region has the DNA TGTGCCAGCAGCCCCATAGGACAGTCCTACTATGGCTACACCTTC.

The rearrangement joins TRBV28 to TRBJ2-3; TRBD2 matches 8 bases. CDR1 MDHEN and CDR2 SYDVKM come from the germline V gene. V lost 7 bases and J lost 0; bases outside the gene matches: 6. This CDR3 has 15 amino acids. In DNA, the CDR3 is TGTGCCAGCACCCTGGGCGGGGGGAGCACAGATACGCAGTATTTT. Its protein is CASTLGGGSTDTQYF.

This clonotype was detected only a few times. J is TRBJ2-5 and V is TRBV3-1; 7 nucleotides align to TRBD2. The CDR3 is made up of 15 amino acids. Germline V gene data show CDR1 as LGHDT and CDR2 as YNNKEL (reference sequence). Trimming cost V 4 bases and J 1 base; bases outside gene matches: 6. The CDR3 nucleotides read TGTGCCAGCAGCCTGAGGACTAGAAGCCAAGAGACCCAGTACTTC. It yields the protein CASSLRTRSQETQYF.

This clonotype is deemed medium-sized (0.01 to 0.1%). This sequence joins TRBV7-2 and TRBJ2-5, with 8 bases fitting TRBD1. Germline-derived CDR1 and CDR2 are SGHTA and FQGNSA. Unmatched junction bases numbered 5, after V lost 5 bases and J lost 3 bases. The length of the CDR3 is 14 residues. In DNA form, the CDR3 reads TGTGCCAGCAGCCCCAGGACAGGGAAAGAGACCCAGTACTTC. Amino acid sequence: CASSPRTGKETQYF.

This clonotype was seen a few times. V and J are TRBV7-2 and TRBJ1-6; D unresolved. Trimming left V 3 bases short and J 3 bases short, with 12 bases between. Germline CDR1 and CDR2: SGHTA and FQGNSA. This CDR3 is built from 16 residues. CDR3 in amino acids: CASSFGQAYYNSPLHF. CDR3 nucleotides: TGTGCCAGCAGCTTTGGGCAGGCCTACTATAATTCACCCCTCCACTTT.